The 18 T cell receptor beta chains presented below share a single source sample, sequenced in a study of shared clonotypes between healthy human individuals. Naive CD8 populations comprised CD45RO-negative cells positively selected for CCR7, excluding terminally differentiated effector memory CD45RA+ cells. Assay used: immunoSEQ multiplex PCR; TCRdb lists only in-frame clones, some missing. The table lists some 2.1 million clones, roughly 94% of them singletons. Sequencing was performed on naive CD8+ T cells sorted from blood. These receptor sequences come from a man aged 18 to 29 in good health.

This rearrangement joins TRBV16 to TRBJ2-1, with 8 bases lining up with TRBD2. Germline CDR1 is KGHSY and CDR2 is FQNENV. The CDR3 spans 15 residues. With 1 base clipped from V and 4 bases from J, the junction kept 3 bases outside the gene matches. The CDR3 protein is CASSQWASGYNEQFF. CDR3 DNA: TGTGCCAGCAGCCAATGGGCTAGCGGGTACAATGAGCAGTTCTTC.

The rearrangement uses TRBV30 and TRBJ1-6, with TRBD1 identical over 8 bases. CDR3 length equals 16 residues. V lost 1 base, J lost 0 bases, and 2 bases stayed unmatched. Germline V lookup: CDR1 GTSNPN, CDR2 SVGIG (reference sequence). For the CDR3, the DNA is TGTGCCTGGAGTGGACAGGGGAGCTCCTATAATTCACCCCTCCACTTT. Residues: CAWSGQGSSYNSPLHF.

The CDR3 protein is CASSSGQGSALHF. In DNA form, the CDR3 reads TGTGCCAGCAGCTCGGGACAGGGTTCGGCCCTCCACTTT. The chain combines TRBV11-3 with TRBJ1-6; 9 bases are shared with TRBD1. This CDR3 has 13 amino acids. With V trimmed by 4 bases and J by 14 bases, 6 bases remained unmatched. The germline gives CDR1 SGHNT, CDR2 YENEEA.

Details on this clone: Within the sample, other DNA sequences also encode this same CDR3. The chain is built from TRBV6-5 and TRBJ2-7, with D perhaps matching TRBD1 (6 bases). The germline gives CDR1 MNHEY, CDR2 SVGAGI. The CDR3 contains 13 residues. The V end lost 2 bases, the J end lost 4 bases, and 9 bases lay between the germline ends. CDR3 protein: CASSYRTAYEQYF. CDR3 DNA sequence: TGTGCCAGCAGTTACAGGACAGCTTACGAGCAGTACTTC.

The genes are TRBV9 and TRBJ1-2, with 7 nucleotides matching TRBD1. Per the germline V gene, CDR1 is SGDLS and CDR2 is YYNGEE. The V segment lost 4 bases and the J segment 0 bases; nucleotides outside the gene matches: 6. The CDR3 is 15 residues long. The chain's CDR3 is CASSPTGAPNYGYTF. The CDR3, as DNA: TGTGCCAGCAGCCCTACAGGGGCCCCTAACTATGGCTACACCTTC. Complete variable domain (other parts from reference TRBV9 and TRBJ1-2): DSGVTQTPKHLITATGQRVTLRCSPRSGDLSVYWYQQSLDQGLQFLIQYYNGEERAKGNILERFSAQQFPDLHSELNLSSLELGDSALYFCASSPTGAPNYGYTFGSGTRLTVV.

About this clone: The same CDR3 is also encoded by other DNA sequences in this sample. The gene calls are TRBV9 and TRBJ2-1; tentative D call: TRBD2 (5 bases). CDR1 and CDR2 (germline): SGDLS, YYNGEE. The CDR3 has 12 residues. V dropped 0 bases and J dropped 9 bases, with 7 bases sitting between them. The CDR3 protein is CASSVAEGEQFF. The CDR3 DNA sequence: TGTGCCAGCAGCGTAGCTGAGGGTGAGCAGTTCTTC.

Notes on this clone: This sample includes further DNA sequences coding for the same CDR3. The gene calls are TRBV4-1 and TRBJ1-2; D is unclear. The V end was cut by 1 base, the J end by 1 base, with 10 bases between. This CDR3 region has 15 residues. Germline V CDR1 and CDR2: MGHRA, YSYEKL. In DNA form, the CDR3 reads TGCGCCAGCAGCCAAGTGTTTGCAGATAACTATGGCTACACCTTC. Translating it yields CASSQVFADNYGYTF.

This chain uses TRBV29-1 with TRBJ1-1; D is ambiguous. The germline V gene encodes CDR1 SQVTM and CDR2 ANQGSEA. This CDR3 has 14 residues. V lost 5 bases and J lost 1, with 14 bases in between. CDR3 in amino acids: CSVYKVHPNTEAFF. CDR3 nucleotide sequence: TGCAGCGTTTATAAAGTACACCCGAACACTGAAGCTTTCTTT.

V is TRBV9 and J is TRBJ2-7; perhaps TRBD2 as D (6 bases). Germline V gives CDR1 SGDLS, CDR2 YYNGEE. The V end was cut by 3 bases, the J end by 2 bases, with 12 bases between. The CDR3 has 14 residues. The CDR3 DNA follows: TGTGCCAGCAGCGCCCGGGACTTAACCTACGAGCAGTACTTC. Its protein product is CASSARDLTYEQYF.

V and J are TRBV11-2 and TRBJ2-7; D unclear. Trimming pared 5 bases from V and 5 bases from J, leaving 13 bases between. Germline assignment: CDR1 SGHAT and CDR2 FQNNGV. The CDR3 has 13 amino acids. For the CDR3, the DNA is TGTGCCAGCAGCCGGTTCGTCCCCGACGAGCAGTACTTC. Protein product: CASSRFVPDEQYF.

The rearrangement links TRBV14 to TRBJ2-1; possibly TRBD1 for D (5 bases). Germline V gene lookup returns CDR1 SGHDN and CDR2 FVKESK. The CDR3 spans 14 residues. Trimming removed 2 bases from V and 3 bases from J, with 8 bases in between. CDR3 DNA sequence: TGTGCCAGCAGCCAACAACAGGACTACAATGAGCAGTTCTTC. Translated: CASSQQQDYNEQFF.

This sequence joins TRBV11-2 and TRBJ2-7; D unclear. This CDR3 contains 12 residues. V lost 3 bases, J lost 5 bases, and 8 bases lay in between. Germline loops: CDR1 SGHAT, CDR2 FQNNGV. The CDR3 DNA follows: TGTGCCAGCAGCTTTTTCCCCCACGAGCAGTACTTC. Translated, it gives CASSFFPHEQYF.

V is TRBV18 and J is TRBJ2-3; D unclear. The CDR3 is 15 amino acids. The V gene's germline CDR1 is KGHSH and CDR2 LQKENI. V was trimmed by 6 bases and J by 6 bases, leaving 19 bases between them. The chain's CDR3 is CASSHTPTSGDTQYF. The CDR3 bases are TGTGCCAGCTCCCACACTCCAACCTCTGGGGATACGCAGTATTTT.

The chain is built from TRBV10-2 and TRBJ1-4, with no clear D. Germline CDR1 and CDR2: WSHSY and SAAADI. CDR3 size: 12 residues. V lost 3 bases and J lost 7, with 6 bases in between. The CDR3 DNA sequence: TGCGCCAGCAGTGATATAGCTGAAAAACTGTTTTTT. Encoded protein: CASSDIAEKLFF.

This chain connects TRBV13 to TRBJ1-1, with D tentatively TRBD1 (6 bases). Per the germline V gene, CDR1 is PRHDT and CDR2 is FYEKMQ (reference sequence). V was clipped by 4 bases and J by 6 bases, with 12 bases between them. This CDR3 comprises 13 residues. The CDR3 region is CASSSTGYAEAFF. The CDR3 region has the DNA TGTGCCAGCAGCTCAACAGGGTACGCTGAAGCTTTCTTT.

The genes are TRBV13 and TRBJ1-4; D is perhaps TRBD1 (5 bases). Germline CDR1 and CDR2: PRHDT and FYEKMQ (reference sequence). Trimming removed 4 bases at V and 6 bases at J, with 12 bases between. This CDR3 has 14 residues. The CDR3 loop is CASSSVLGDEKLFF. CDR3 in DNA: TGTGCCAGCAGCTCCGTTTTAGGGGATGAAAAACTGTTTTTT.

The rearrangement links TRBV4-3 to TRBJ1-2; 8 bases align to TRBD1. Germline V gene sequence: CDR1 LGHNA, CDR2 YSLEER. CDR3 size: 17 residues. Trimming at V came to 1 base and at J to 5 bases, leaving 12 bases not matched to a gene. The CDR3 is CASSQGAGTGGGYGYTF. DNA for the CDR3: TGCGCCAGCAGCCAAGGGGCAGGGACAGGTGGGGGTTATGGCTACACCTTC.

Worth noting for this clone: The identical CDR3 is also encoded by other nucleotide sequences in the sample. The chain joins TRBV9 to TRBJ2-7, with 10 bases fitting TRBD1. The V gene end was trimmed by 4 bases and the J gene end by 2 bases; junction bases not matched to a gene: 6. Germline V gene lookup returns CDR1 SGDLS and CDR2 YYNGEE. The CDR3 totals 15 residues. The CDR3 sequence is CASSLTGTGAYEQYF. The CDR3 DNA follows: TGTGCCAGCAGCCTGACCGGGACAGGGGCCTACGAGCAGTACTTC.